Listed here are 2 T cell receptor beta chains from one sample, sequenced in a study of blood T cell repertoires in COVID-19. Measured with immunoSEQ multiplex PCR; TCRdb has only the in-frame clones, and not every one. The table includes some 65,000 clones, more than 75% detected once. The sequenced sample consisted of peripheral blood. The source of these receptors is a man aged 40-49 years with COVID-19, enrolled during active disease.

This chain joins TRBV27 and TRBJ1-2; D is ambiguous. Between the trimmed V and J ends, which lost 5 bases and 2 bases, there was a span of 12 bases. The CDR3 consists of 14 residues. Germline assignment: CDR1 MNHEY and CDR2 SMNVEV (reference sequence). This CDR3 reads CASSPTQINYGYTF. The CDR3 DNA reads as TGTGCCAGCAGTCCCACCCAGATAAACTATGGCTACACCTTC.

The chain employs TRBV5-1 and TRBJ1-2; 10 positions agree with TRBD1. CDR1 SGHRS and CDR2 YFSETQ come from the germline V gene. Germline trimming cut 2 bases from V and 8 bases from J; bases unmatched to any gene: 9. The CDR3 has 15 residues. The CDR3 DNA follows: TGCGCCAGCAGCTTTCTTCAGGGGACAGGGGACGGCTACACCTTC. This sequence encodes CASSFLQGTGDGYTF.